Presented here are 9 T cell receptor beta chains from one specimen sequenced in a study of shared clonotypes between healthy human individuals. Naive-designated CD8 cells lacked CD45RO, were positively enriched for CCR7, and omitted terminally differentiated effector memory CD45RA+ cells. TCRdb's copy holds only in-frame clones and misses some; the assay was immunoSEQ multiplex PCR. The data show about 2.1 million clones, roughly 95% seen once. The sample comprised naive CD8+ T cells from PBMCs. The receptor set was obtained from a man younger than 35 in good health. Some clones in this sample may be carry-over from other donors' samples.

The rearrangement uses TRBV9 and TRBJ2-3, with a tentative D call TRBD2 (6 bases). V shed 4 bases and J shed 0 bases, with 15 bases lying between them. The CDR3 is made up of 16 amino acids. Germline CDR1 SGDLS, CDR2 YYNGEE. CDR3 sequence: CASSWTGGSSTDTQYF. CDR3 coding DNA: TGTGCCAGCAGCTGGACCGGAGGGAGTAGCACAGATACGCAGTATTTT.

The CDR3 reads CASSPTQRYEAFF. The CDR3 coding sequence is TGTGCCAGCAGCCCTACCCAGCGATATGAAGCTTTCTTT. V usage is TRBV7-9 and J usage is TRBJ1-1, with D hard to call. Germline loops: CDR1 SEHNR, CDR2 FQNEAQ (reference sequence). CDR3 length equals 13 residues. With 5 bases removed from V and 7 bases from J, the gap between germline ends came to 14 bases.

The rearrangement joins TRBV4-1 to TRBJ2-7; 10 nucleotides agree with TRBD2. Germline-derived CDR1 and CDR2 are MGHRA and YSYEKL. J was trimmed by 5 bases and V by 0 bases; bases with no gene match: 13. The CDR3 has 18 residues. The CDR3 sequence: CASSQDETPTSGYNEQYF. The CDR3 DNA is TGCGCCAGCAGCCAAGATGAGACCCCGACTAGCGGGTATAACGAGCAGTACTTC.

In the case of this clone: Additional DNA sequences in this sample encode the identical CDR3. The chain is built from TRBV11-2 and TRBJ2-3; tentative D call: TRBD2 (5 bases). There are 15 residues in the CDR3. The V and J ends lost 1 base and 2 bases respectively, with 10 bases between them. Looked up from germline, CDR1 is SGHAT and CDR2 is FQNNGV. Here the CDR3 DNA reads TGTGCCAGCAGCTTAGTAAGCGGTTCCACAGATACGCAGTATTTT. Protein: CASSLVSGSTDTQYF.

CDR3 in amino acids: CASSAGTTSTDTQYF. The CDR3 DNA reads as TGTGCCAGCAGCGCTGGGACAACTAGCACAGATACGCAGTATTTT. V is TRBV9 and J is TRBJ2-3; D is perhaps TRBD1 (6 bases). This CDR3 has 15 residues. Germline CDR1 reads SGDLS; CDR2 reads YYNGEE. Trimming shortened V by 3 bases and J by 0 bases, and 11 bases separated the two germline ends.

V usage is TRBV15 and J usage is TRBJ1-2; D might be TRBD1 (5 bases). The CDR3 length is 14 residues. Trimming shortened V by 5 bases and J by 8 bases, and 18 bases separated the two germline ends. The germline V gene has CDR1 LNHNV and CDR2 YYDKDF (reference sequence). Here the CDR3 DNA reads TGTGCCACCAGCTTACCGGACACCACCGGGGGCTACACCTTC. It is translated as CATSLPDTTGGYTF.

This chain joins TRBV28 and TRBJ2-1; 15 bases are a match to TRBD2. After removal of 3 bases from V and 7 bases from J, the junction contained 4 bases not matched to a gene. Germline CDR1 and CDR2: MDHEN and SYDVKM. This CDR3 region has 16 residues. This CDR3 is CASSFPGLAGGNEQFF. The DNA of the CDR3 is TGTGCCAGCAGTTTCCCCGGACTAGCGGGGGGGAATGAGCAGTTCTTC.

The rearrangement uses TRBV9 and TRBJ2-1; possibly TRBD1 for D (5 bases). CDR1 and CDR2 from the germline V gene are SGDLS and YYNGEE. This CDR3 spans 14 amino acids. Trimming pared 0 bases from V and 5 bases from J, leaving 9 bases between. The CDR3, as DNA: TGTGCCAGCAGCGTAGCAGGGTCCGACAATGAGCAGTTCTTC. Translating gives CASSVAGSDNEQFF.

The chain employs TRBV12-2 and TRBJ2-7; the table names TRBD1, a call not compared with the DNA. TRBV12-2 is a pseudogene segment. This CDR3 comprises 19 residues. In nucleotides, the CDR3 is TGTGCAAGTCGCTTAGGAGGTGGGACACCCGGGACCGGGTCCTACGAGCAGTACTTC. This translates into CASRLGGGTPGTGSYEQYF.